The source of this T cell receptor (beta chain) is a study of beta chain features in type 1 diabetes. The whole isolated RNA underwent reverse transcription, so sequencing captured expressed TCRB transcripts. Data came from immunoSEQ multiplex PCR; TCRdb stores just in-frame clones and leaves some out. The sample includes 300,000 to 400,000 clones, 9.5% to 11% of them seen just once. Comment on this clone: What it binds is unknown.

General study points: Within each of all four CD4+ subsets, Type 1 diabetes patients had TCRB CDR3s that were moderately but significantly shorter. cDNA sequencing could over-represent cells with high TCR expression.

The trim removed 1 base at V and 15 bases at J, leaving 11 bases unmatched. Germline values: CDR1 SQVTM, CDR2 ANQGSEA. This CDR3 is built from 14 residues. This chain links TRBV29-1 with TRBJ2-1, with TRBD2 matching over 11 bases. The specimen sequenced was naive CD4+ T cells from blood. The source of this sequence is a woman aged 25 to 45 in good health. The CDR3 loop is CSVEVFLAGGLAFF. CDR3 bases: TGCAGCGTTGAAGTCTTTCTAGCGGGAGGCCTAGCGTTCTTC.